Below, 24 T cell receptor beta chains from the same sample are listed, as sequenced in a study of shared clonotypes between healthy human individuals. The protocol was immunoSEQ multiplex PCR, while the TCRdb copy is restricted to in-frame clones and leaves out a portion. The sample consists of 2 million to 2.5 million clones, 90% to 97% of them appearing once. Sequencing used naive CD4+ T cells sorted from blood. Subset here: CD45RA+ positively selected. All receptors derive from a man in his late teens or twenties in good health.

CDR3 in amino acids: CASSLGVFGPQHF. CDR3 nucleotide sequence: TGTGCCAGCAGCTTAGGCGTTTTTGGGCCCCAGCATTTT. The chain is built from TRBV7-2 and TRBJ1-5; no clear D gene. This CDR3 region has 13 residues. The V gene's germline CDR1 is SGHTA and CDR2 FQGNSA. The ends were cut back, 1 base at V and 9 bases at J, with 10 bases in the middle.

This chain's CDR3 is CASSLGLYVGTEAFF. CDR3 in DNA: TGCGCCAGCAGCCTCGGGCTCTACGTGGGCACTGAAGCTTTCTTT. This chain links TRBV5-1 with TRBJ1-1; D is uncertain. Germline CDR1 and CDR2: SGHRS and YFSETQ. CDR3 length: 15 residues. Deletions cut 4 bases from V and 4 bases from J, with 17 bases between.

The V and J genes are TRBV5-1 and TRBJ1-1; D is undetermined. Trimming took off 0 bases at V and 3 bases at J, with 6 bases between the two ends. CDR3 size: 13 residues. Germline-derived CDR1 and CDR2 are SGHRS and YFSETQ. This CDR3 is CASSLAEYTEAFF. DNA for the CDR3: TGCGCCAGCAGCTTGGCGGAGTACACTGAAGCTTTCTTT.

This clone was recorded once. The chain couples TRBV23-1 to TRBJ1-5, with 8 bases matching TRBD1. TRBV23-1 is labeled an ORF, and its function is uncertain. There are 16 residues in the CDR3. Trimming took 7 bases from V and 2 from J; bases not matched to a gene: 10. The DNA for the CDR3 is TGCGCCAGCATTAGGACAGGGTCATATCGCAATCAGCCCCAGCATTTT. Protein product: CASIRTGSYRNQPQHF.

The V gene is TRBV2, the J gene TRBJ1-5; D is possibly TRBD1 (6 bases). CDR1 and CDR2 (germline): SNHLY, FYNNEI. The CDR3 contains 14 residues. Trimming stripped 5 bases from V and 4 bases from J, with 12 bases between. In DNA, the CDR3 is TGTGCCAGCAGTTTCGGACAGAAAAATCAGCCCCAGCATTTT. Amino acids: CASSFGQKNQPQHF.

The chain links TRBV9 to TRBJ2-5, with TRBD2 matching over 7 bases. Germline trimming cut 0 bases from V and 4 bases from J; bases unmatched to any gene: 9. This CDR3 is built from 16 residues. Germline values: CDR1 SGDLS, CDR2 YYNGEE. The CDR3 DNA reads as TGTGCCAGCAGCGTAGGGTCCAGCTCTAGCGGAGAGACCCAGTACTTC. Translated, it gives CASSVGSSSSGETQYF.

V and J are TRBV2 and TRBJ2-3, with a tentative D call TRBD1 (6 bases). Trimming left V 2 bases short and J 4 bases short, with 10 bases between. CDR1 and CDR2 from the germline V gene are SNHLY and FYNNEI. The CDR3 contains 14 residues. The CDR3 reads CASSEQGLSDTQYF. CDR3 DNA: TGTGCCAGCAGTGAACAGGGGTTATCAGATACGCAGTATTTT.

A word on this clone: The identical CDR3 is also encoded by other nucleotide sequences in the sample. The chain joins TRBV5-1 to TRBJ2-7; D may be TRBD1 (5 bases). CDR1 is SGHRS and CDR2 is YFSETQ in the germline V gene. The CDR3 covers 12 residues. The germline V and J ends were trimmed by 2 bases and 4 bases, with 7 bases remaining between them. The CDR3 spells CASSFDSYEQYF. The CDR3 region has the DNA TGCGCCAGCAGCTTCGACAGTTACGAGCAGTACTTC.

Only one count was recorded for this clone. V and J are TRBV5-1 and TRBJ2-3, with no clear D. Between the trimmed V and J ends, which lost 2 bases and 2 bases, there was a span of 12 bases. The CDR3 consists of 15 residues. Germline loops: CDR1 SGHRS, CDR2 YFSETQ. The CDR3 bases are TGCGCCAGCAGCTTTCGCTCAGATGCCACAGATACGCAGTATTTT. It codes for CASSFRSDATDTQYF.

CDR3 sequence (DNA): TGTGCCAGCAGCTTGGCAGGGGGCATGGAGACCCAGTACTTC. Translating gives CASSLAGGMETQYF. The chain joins TRBV5-4 to TRBJ2-5; 8 bases map to TRBD1. Germline V CDR1 and CDR2: SGHNT, YYREEE (reference sequence). J gave up 5 bases and V 0 bases, and 3 bases lay outside the gene matches. CDR3 length equals 14 residues.

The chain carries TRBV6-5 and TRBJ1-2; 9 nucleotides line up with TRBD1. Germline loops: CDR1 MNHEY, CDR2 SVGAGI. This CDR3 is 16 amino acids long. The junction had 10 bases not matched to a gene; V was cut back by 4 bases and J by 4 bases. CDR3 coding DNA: TGTGCCAGCAGTTCCCTACGGACAGGGGATCTCTATGGCTACACCTTC. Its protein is CASSSLRTGDLYGYTF.

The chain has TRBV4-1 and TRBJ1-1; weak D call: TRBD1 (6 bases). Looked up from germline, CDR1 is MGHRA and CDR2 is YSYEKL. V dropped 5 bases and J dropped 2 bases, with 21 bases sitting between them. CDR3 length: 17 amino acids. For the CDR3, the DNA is TGCGCCAGCAGCAAACTCCAATGGGGGGGGCGAAACACTGAAGCTTTCTTT. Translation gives CASSKLQWGGRNTEAFF.

The CDR3 reads CAWMGIGANVLTF. The CDR3 DNA reads as TGTGCCTGGATGGGGATCGGGGCCAACGTCCTGACTTTC. The chain employs TRBV30 and TRBJ2-6; D gene unclear. Trimming left V 4 bases short and J 4 bases short, with 8 bases between. The CDR3 spans 13 residues. The V gene's germline CDR1 is GTSNPN and CDR2 SVGIG (reference sequence). Filled out from reference TRBV30 and TRBJ2-6, the complete variable domain reads SQTIHQWPATLVQPVGSPLSLECTVEGTSNPNLYWYRQAAGRGLQLLFYSVGIGQISSEVPQNLSASRPQDRQFILSSKKLLLSDSGFYLCAWMGIGANVLTFGAGSRLTVL.

The CDR3 DNA is TGTGCCAGCAGTGCCCGCAGCGGGGGGTCCTCTAGCACAGATACGCAGTATTTT. Protein: CASSARSGGSSSTDTQYF. This sequence joins TRBV25-1 and TRBJ2-3; TRBD2 aligns across 9 bases. V was clipped by 4 bases and J by 0 bases; unmatched bases: 11. This CDR3 region has 18 residues. Germline values: CDR1 MGHDK, CDR2 SYGVNS.

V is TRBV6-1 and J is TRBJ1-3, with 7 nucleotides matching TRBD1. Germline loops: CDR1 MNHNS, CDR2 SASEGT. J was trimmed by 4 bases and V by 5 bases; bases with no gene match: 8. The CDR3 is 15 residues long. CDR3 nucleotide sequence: TGTGCCAGCAGTTCCACCCCGGGACAGGGAAACACCATATATTTT. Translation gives CASSSTPGQGNTIYF.

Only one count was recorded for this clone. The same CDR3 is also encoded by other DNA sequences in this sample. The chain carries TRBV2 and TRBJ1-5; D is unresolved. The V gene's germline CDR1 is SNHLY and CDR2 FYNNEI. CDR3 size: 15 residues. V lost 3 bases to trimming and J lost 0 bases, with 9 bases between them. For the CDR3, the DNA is TGTGCCAGCAGTGAGGATAGCGGTAGCAATCAGCCCCAGCATTTT. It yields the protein CASSEDSGSNQPQHF.

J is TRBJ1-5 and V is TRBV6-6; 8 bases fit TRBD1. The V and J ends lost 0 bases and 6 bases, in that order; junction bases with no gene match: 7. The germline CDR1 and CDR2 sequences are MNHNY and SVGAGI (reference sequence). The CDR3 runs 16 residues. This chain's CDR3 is CASSYSSQGAGQPQHF. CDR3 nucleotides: TGTGCCAGCAGTTACTCTTCCCAGGGGGCAGGTCAGCCCCAGCATTTT.

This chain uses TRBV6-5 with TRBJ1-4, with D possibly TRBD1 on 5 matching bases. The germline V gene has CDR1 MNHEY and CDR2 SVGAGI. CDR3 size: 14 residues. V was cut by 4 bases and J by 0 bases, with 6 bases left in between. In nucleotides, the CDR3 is TGTGCCAGCAGTTCGGGGCCAACTAATGAAAAACTGTTTTTT. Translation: CASSSGPTNEKLFF.

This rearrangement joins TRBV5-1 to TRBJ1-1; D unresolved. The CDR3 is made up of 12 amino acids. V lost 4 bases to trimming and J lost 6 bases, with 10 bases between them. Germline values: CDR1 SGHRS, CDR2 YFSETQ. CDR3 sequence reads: CASSLDTSEAFF. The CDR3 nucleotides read TGCGCCAGCAGCCTCGACACCTCTGAAGCTTTCTTT.

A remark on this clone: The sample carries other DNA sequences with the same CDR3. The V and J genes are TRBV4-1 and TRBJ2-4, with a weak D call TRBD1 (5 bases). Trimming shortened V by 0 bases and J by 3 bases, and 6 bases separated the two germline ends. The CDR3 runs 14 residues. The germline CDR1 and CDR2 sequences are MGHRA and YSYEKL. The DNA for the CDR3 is TGCGCCAGCAGCCAAGAAAGGGGCAAAAACATTCAGTACTTC. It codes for CASSQERGKNIQYF.

CDR3 protein: CASSQQGEQYF. CDR3 nucleotides: TGTGCCAGCAGCCAACAAGGCGAGCAGTACTTC. The chain joins TRBV5-4 to TRBJ2-7; D remains unclear. The length of the CDR3 is 11 residues. Germline V gene data show CDR1 as SGHNT and CDR2 as YYREEE (reference sequence). V dropped 4 bases and J dropped 6 bases, with 8 bases sitting between them.

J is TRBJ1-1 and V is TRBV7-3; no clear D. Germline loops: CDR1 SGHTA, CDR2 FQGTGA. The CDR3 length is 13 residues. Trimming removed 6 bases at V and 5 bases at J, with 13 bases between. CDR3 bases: TGTGCCAGCAGTTCCGGGGTGGGGACTGAAGCTTTCTTT. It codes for CASSSGVGTEAFF.

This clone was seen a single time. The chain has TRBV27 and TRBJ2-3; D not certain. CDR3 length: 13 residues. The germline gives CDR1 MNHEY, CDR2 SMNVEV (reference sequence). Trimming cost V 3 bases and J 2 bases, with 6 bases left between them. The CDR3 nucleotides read TGTGCCAGCAGTTTCAGACCCACAGATACGCAGTATTTT. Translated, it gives CASSFRPTDTQYF.

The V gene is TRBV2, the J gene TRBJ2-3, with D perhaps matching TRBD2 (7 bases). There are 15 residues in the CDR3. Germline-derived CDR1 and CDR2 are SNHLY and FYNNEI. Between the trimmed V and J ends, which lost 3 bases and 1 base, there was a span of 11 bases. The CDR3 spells CASSERGGGTDTQYF. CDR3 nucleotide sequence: TGTGCCAGCAGTGAGAGGGGGGGAGGCACAGATACGCAGTATTTT.